This T cell receptor beta chain was profiled in a study of T cell responses to AZD1222 COVID-19 vaccine. Remarks on this clone: The target antigen is unknown.

Germline assignment: CDR1 SGHRS and CDR2 YFSETQ. The CDR3 has 16 residues. V lost 3 bases, J lost 1 base, and 4 bases stayed unmatched. Points from the study as a whole: Two AZD1222 administrations were followed by greater Spike-specific TCR breadth and depth.

Data came from immunoSEQ multiplex PCR; TCRdb stores just in-frame clones and leaves some out. This sample yields tens of thousands of clones, of which 85% to 90% are seen a single time; approximately 5.2% belongs to the top ten. This chain uses TRBV5-1 with TRBJ1-1; TRBD1 aligns across 12 bases. The receptor comes from an adult who received the AZD1222 COVID-19 vaccine. Sequencing was performed on peripheral blood, taken 28 days after the second AZD1222 dose. In nucleotides, the CDR3 is TGCGCCAGCAGCTCGGGACAGGGGGCGGCGAACACTGAAGCTTTCTTT. Its translation is CASSSGQGAANTEAFF.